The 28 T cell receptor beta chains reported below all come from one sample, sequenced in a study of T-cell memory formation after mild COVID-19. TCRdb ran MiXCR on the 5' RACE reads and lists one entry per CDR3 protein. Seen here are over 55,000 distinct CDR3 sequences, 12% observed once, and the top ten hold under 30%. Sequencing was performed on PBMCs or a T cell subset sorted from them (not recorded which). Receptors originate from a man between 18 and 29 years old who had mild COVID-19 (a few samples of this study predate the infection). Cell type and time point are not known.

The chain is built from TRBV3-1 and TRBJ2-2; the D gene is possibly TRBD1 (6 bases). Trimming took off 8 bases at V and 6 bases at J, with 13 bases between the two ends. This CDR3 spans 13 amino acids. CDR1 and CDR2 (germline): LGHDT, YNNKEL (reference sequence). In nucleotides, the CDR3 is TGTGCCAGCTGCTACAGGGTCGCCGGGGAGCTGTTTTTT. Amino acids: CASCYRVAGELFF.

This clonotype was picked up a small number of times. The chain recombines TRBV19 with TRBJ1-1; D unclear. Trimming stripped 4 bases from V and 4 bases from J, with 10 bases between. The CDR3 contains 13 residues. CDR1 is LNHDA, CDR2 SQIVND, per germline (reference sequence). CDR3 in amino acids: CASSNEPSTEAFF. The CDR3 nucleotides are TGTGCCAGTAGTAACGAACCCAGCACTGAAGCTTTCTTT.

This clonotype turned up a few times. The chain couples TRBV11-2 to TRBJ1-6; D uncertain. V lost 5 bases and J 3 bases, leaving 20 bases between the germline ends. This CDR3 contains 18 residues. Germline values: CDR1 SGHAT, CDR2 FQNNGV. The CDR3 DNA is TGTGCCAGCAGCCCCCGACTCGGGGATCCAAACTATAATTCACCCCTCCACTTT. Translation: CASSPRLGDPNYNSPLHF.

This clonotype was observed a few times. This chain uses TRBV7-9 with TRBJ2-5; tentatively, D is TRBD1 (5 bases). Trimming took 5 bases from V and 4 from J, leaving 11 bases between them. This CDR3 has 13 amino acids. Germline loops: CDR1 SEHNR, CDR2 FQNEAQ (reference sequence). The DNA for the CDR3 is TGTGCCAGCAGCCGTGGGGCATTAGAGACCCAGTACTTC. Residues: CASSRGALETQYF.

In this sample, this clonotype turned up many times. This chain's CDR3 is CASSLDGSQETQYF. The CDR3 DNA follows: TGTGCCAGCAGCTTAGATGGCAGCCAAGAGACCCAGTACTTC. The rearrangement links TRBV7-9 to TRBJ2-5; unclear D gene. The CDR3 runs to 14 residues. Germline-derived CDR1 and CDR2 are SEHNR and FQNEAQ (reference sequence). V lost 1 base and J 1 base, leaving 7 bases between the germline ends.

The chain is built from TRBV24-1 and TRBJ2-7; D call uncertain. The CDR3 covers 12 residues. From germline, CDR1 is KGHDR and CDR2 SFDVKD. V was cut by 0 bases and J by 4 bases, with 3 bases left in between. For the CDR3, the DNA is TGTGCCACCAGTGATTTGTCATACGAGCAGTACGTC. This codes for CATSDLSYEQYV.

There are many counts of this clonotype. The rearrangement links TRBV4-2 to TRBJ2-5; TRBD2 is a possible D gene (6 bases). V lost 4 bases and J 1 base, leaving 16 bases between the germline ends. CDR3 size: 16 residues. Germline loops: CDR1 LGHNA, CDR2 YNFKEQ. Here the CDR3 DNA reads TGTGCCAGCAGCCCCCAGGACGGGGGAGGCCAAGAGACCCAGTACTTC. This translates into CASSPQDGGGQETQYF.

Within the sample, this clonotype is medium-sized (0.01 to 0.1%). In nucleotides, the CDR3 is TGTGCCAGCAGTGAAGAATTTACCGGGACACCTGTTAGCACAGATACGCAGTATTTT. Amino acid sequence: CASSEEFTGTPVSTDTQYF. The rearrangement joins TRBV25-1 to TRBJ2-3; D may be TRBD1 (6 bases). Trimming pared 2 bases from V and 0 bases from J, leaving 21 bases between. The CDR3 spans 19 residues. Looked up from germline, CDR1 is MGHDK and CDR2 is SYGVNS.

This clonotype showed up just a few times. V usage is TRBV20-1 and J usage is TRBJ1-5; D unclear. Trimming stripped 3 bases from V and 1 base from J, with 4 bases between. Germline CDR1 DFQATT, CDR2 SNEGSKA (reference sequence). CDR3 length: 12 amino acids. CDR3 in amino acids: CSARESNQPQHF. The CDR3, as DNA: TGCAGTGCTAGGGAGAGCAATCAGCCCCAGCATTTT.

The sample holds a few counts of this clonotype. The chain carries TRBV7-2 and TRBJ2-5, with TRBD1 as a possible D gene (6 bases). The V gene's germline CDR1 is SGHTA and CDR2 FQGNSA. V lost 5 bases and J 7 bases, leaving 20 bases between the germline ends. The CDR3 is 15 residues long. CDR3 bases: TGTGCCAGCAGCACCTCCGGGACATCTGGGGGGACCCAGTACTTC. It yields the protein CASSTSGTSGGTQYF.

There are many counts of this clonotype. V gene TRBV12-3 or TRBV12-4 combines with J gene TRBJ2-6; D is undetermined. The CDR3 runs 13 residues. The V end lost 4 bases, the J end lost 2 bases, and 3 bases lay between the germline ends. The CDR3 protein is CASSSAGANVLTF. In nucleotides, the CDR3 is TGTGCCAGCAGTTCTGCTGGGGCCAACGTCCTGACTTTC.

The gene calls are TRBV6-5 and TRBJ1-2; 10 bases align to TRBD1. The V gene's germline CDR1 is MNHEY and CDR2 SVGAGI. The junction had 10 bases not matched to a gene; V was cut back by 5 bases and J by 7 bases. This CDR3 has 15 amino acids. CDR3 protein: CASSLRATGGLGYTF. CDR3 nucleotide sequence: TGTGCCAGCAGTCTCCGGGCGACAGGGGGCCTTGGCTACACCTTC.

This clonotype was counted between two and nine times. This chain links TRBV12-3 or TRBV12-4 with TRBJ1-3, with D uncertain. V was pared by 3 bases and J by 4 bases, with 7 bases between. This CDR3 has 13 amino acids. CDR3 sequence reads: CASSFIGGNTIYF. The CDR3 DNA reads TGTGCCAGCAGTTTCATCGGGGGAAACACCATATATTTT.

The sample holds many counts of this clonotype. The chain employs TRBV18 and TRBJ2-7; D is unresolved. Trimming removed 4 bases at V and 3 bases at J, with 7 bases between. The V gene's germline CDR1 is KGHSH and CDR2 LQKENI. The CDR3 has 12 amino acids. As DNA, the CDR3 is TGTGCCAGCTCACAGGCTAACTACGAGCAGTACTTC. Its translation: CASSQANYEQYF.

This clonotype was seen at least ten times. The chain has TRBV29-1 and TRBJ2-3; no clear D gene. The V and J ends lost 7 bases and 2 bases respectively, with 7 bases between them. Germline CDR1 and CDR2: SQVTM and ANQGSEA. The CDR3 covers 11 residues. CDR3 nucleotide sequence: TGCAGCGCTCTAAACACAGATACGCAGTATTTT. Its translation is CSALNTDTQYF.

This clonotype was seen more than once but under ten times. This CDR3 reads CASSSLTDRPGYTF. Here the CDR3 DNA reads TGTGCCAGCAGCTCGCTAACGGACAGGCCAGGCTACACCTTC. The chain employs TRBV11-2 and TRBJ1-2; the match to TRBD1 covers 7 bases. This CDR3 is built from 14 residues. Trimming at V came to 4 bases and at J to 8 bases, leaving 10 bases not matched to a gene. The V gene's germline CDR1 is SGHAT and CDR2 FQNNGV.

This clonotype came up many times. The chain is built from TRBV2 and TRBJ2-3; D is uncertain. Trimming removed 3 bases at V and 0 bases at J, with 1 base between. This CDR3 spans 12 amino acids. Germline V CDR1 and CDR2: SNHLY, FYNNEI. CDR3 amino acids: CASSDSTDTQYF. The CDR3 DNA reads TGTGCCAGCAGTGACAGCACAGATACGCAGTATTTT.

This clonotype was seen a handful of times. The chain has TRBV30 and TRBJ2-1; 7 bases align to TRBD1. Germline lookup yields CDR1 GTSNPN and CDR2 SVGIG (reference sequence). The CDR3 has 13 amino acids. Germline trimming cut 2 bases from V and 10 bases from J; bases unmatched to any gene: 8. As DNA, the CDR3 is TGTGCCTGGAGTCGGGACAGAGTACGCGAGCAGTTCTTC. Protein: CAWSRDRVREQFF.

This clonotype was recorded many times. The rearrangement joins TRBV29-1 to TRBJ1-5, with D hard to call. Germline V gives CDR1 SQVTM, CDR2 ANQGSEA. CDR3 length: 12 amino acids. V dropped 7 bases and J dropped 4 bases, with 11 bases sitting between them. DNA for the CDR3: TGCAGCGCCCAGGACCCTAATCAGCCCCAGCATTTT. Encoded protein: CSAQDPNQPQHF.

This clonotype has just a few counts. The CDR3 loop reads CASSYSFRKNRDYGYTF. The DNA of the CDR3 is TGTGCCAGCAGTTACTCGTTTCGTAAAAACAGGGACTATGGCTACACCTTC. This rearrangement joins TRBV6-2 or TRBV6-3 to TRBJ1-2; possibly TRBD1 for D (6 bases). The V end was cut by 0 bases, the J end by 3 bases, with 17 bases between. Germline CDR1 and CDR2: MNHEY and SVGEGT. The CDR3 has 17 residues.

Relative to its sample, this clonotype is medium-sized. The rearrangement joins TRBV12-3 or TRBV12-4 to TRBJ2-3; D remains unclear. Trimming took 3 bases from V and 2 from J, leaving 6 bases between them. This CDR3 is 13 amino acids long. CDR3 coding DNA: TGTGCCAGCAGTTTGTCCTCCACAGATACGCAGTATTTT. It yields the protein CASSLSSTDTQYF.

The sample holds many counts of this clonotype. The chain uses TRBV4-1 and TRBJ2-3; the match to TRBD2 covers 10 bases. The CDR3 spans 17 residues. In germline, CDR1 is MGHRA, CDR2 YSYEKL. After removal of 0 bases from V and 1 base from J, the junction contained 4 bases not matched to a gene. This CDR3 is CASSQDFTSGGTDTQYF. The CDR3 nucleotides are TGCGCCAGCAGCCAAGATTTTACTAGCGGGGGCACAGATACGCAGTATTTT.

This clonotype turned up a few times. The genes are TRBV12-3 or TRBV12-4 and TRBJ1-5, with D uncertain. CDR3 length equals 15 residues. V shed 3 bases and J shed 5 bases, with 14 bases lying between them. CDR3 in DNA: TGTGCCAGCAGTTTTTATAGTGGCGCGGATCAGCCCCAGCATTTT. It is translated as CASSFYSGADQPQHF.

The J gene is TRBJ1-6, the V gene TRBV9; D gene ambiguous. V dropped 2 bases and J dropped 7 bases, with 7 bases sitting between them. This CDR3 spans 13 amino acids. From germline, CDR1 is SGDLS and CDR2 YYNGEE. CDR3 sequence reads: CASSVAGNSPLHF. In DNA form, the CDR3 reads TGTGCCAGCAGCGTTGCAGGAAATTCACCCCTCCACTTT.

In its sample, this clonotype was seen a few times. The chain joins TRBV6-5 to TRBJ2-1; D is possibly TRBD2 (5 bases). Germline V lookup: CDR1 MNHEY, CDR2 SVGAGI. The CDR3 totals 15 residues. Trimming pared 4 bases from V and 0 bases from J, leaving 10 bases between. The CDR3 DNA is TGTGCCAGCAGTTCGGGGTGGAGCTCCTACAATGAGCAGTTCTTC. It encodes CASSSGWSSYNEQFF.

V gene TRBV2 combines with J gene TRBJ1-1; tentatively, D is TRBD1 (6 bases). In germline, CDR1 is SNHLY, CDR2 FYNNEI. The V end lost 4 bases, the J end lost 4 bases, and 10 bases lay between the germline ends. CDR3 length: 13 amino acids. The CDR3 DNA follows: TGTGCCAGCAGTGTGGGGGCGGGCACTGAAGCTTTCTTT. This encodes CASSVGAGTEAFF. Drawing the rest from reference TRBV2 and TRBJ1-1, the complete variable domain is EPEVTQTPSHQVTQMGQEVILRCVPISNHLYFYWYRQILGQKVEFLVSFYNNEISEKSEIFDDQFSVERPDGSNFTLKIRSTKLEDSAMYFCASSVGAGTEAFFGQGTRLTVV.

This clonotype came up many times. J is TRBJ2-5 and V is TRBV7-3, with 8 nucleotides matching TRBD2. CDR1 is SGHTA and CDR2 is FQGTGA in the germline V gene. CDR3 size: 17 residues. Trimming removed 1 base from V and 5 bases from J; junction bases left unmatched: 12. The CDR3 is CASSLRGLGDSPETQYF. Here the CDR3 DNA reads TGTGCCAGCAGCTTAAGGGGACTAGGAGATAGTCCGGAGACCCAGTACTTC.

The sample holds a few counts of this clonotype. This chain connects TRBV6-5 to TRBJ1-5; 11 bases align to TRBD1. V lost 2 bases, J lost 7 bases, and 1 base stayed unmatched. Looked up from germline, CDR1 is MNHEY and CDR2 is SVGAGI. The CDR3 runs 14 residues. The CDR3 DNA reads TGTGCCAGCAGTTACGGGACAGGGGGACAGCCCCAGCATTTT. Translating gives CASSYGTGGQPQHF.